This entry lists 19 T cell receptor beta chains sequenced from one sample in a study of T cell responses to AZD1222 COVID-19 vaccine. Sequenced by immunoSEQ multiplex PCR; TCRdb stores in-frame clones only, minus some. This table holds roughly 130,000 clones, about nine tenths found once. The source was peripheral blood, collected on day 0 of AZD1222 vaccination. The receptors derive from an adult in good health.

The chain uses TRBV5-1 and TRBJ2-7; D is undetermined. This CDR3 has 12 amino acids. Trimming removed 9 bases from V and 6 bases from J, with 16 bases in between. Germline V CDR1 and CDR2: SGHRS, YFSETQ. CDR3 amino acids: CANSGAPPEQYF. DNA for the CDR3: TGCGCCAACTCAGGAGCTCCTCCCGAGCAGTACTTC.

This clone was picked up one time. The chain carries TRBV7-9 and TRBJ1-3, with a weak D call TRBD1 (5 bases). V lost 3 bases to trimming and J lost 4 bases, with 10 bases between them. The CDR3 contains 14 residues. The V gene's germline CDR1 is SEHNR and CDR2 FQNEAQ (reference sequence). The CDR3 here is CASSFGHEGNTIYF. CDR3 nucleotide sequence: TGTGCCAGCAGCTTCGGACATGAGGGAAACACCATATATTTT.

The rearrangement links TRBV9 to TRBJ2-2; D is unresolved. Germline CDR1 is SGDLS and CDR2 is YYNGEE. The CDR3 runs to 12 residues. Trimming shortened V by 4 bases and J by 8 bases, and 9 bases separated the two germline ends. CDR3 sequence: CASSLVGGELFF. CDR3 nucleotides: TGTGCCAGCAGCCTAGTAGGGGGGGAGCTGTTTTTT.

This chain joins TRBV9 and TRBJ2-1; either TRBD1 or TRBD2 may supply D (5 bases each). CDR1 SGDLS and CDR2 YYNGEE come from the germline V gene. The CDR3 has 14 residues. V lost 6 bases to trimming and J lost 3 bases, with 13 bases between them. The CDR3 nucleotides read TGTGCCAGCAACCTGGGGGAACACTACAATGAGCAGTTCTTC. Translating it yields CASNLGEHYNEQFF.

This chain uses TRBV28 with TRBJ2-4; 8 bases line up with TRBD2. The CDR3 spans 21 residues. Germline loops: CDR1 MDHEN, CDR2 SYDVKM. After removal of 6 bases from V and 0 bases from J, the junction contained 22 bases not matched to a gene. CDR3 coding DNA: TGTGCCAGCAGCCGACTCACGGGGCTAGCGGGCGACATATTAGCCAAAAACATTCAGTACTTC. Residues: CASSRLTGLAGDILAKNIQYF.

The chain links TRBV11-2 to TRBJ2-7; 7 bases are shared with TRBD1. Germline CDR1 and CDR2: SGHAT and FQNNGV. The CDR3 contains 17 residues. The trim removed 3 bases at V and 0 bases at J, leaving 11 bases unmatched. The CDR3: CASSFSENRGYSYEQYF. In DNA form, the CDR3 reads TGTGCCAGCAGCTTTTCGGAGAACAGGGGATACTCCTACGAGCAGTACTTC. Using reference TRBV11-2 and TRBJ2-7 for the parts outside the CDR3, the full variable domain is EAGVAQSPRYKIIEKRQSVAFWCNPISGHATLYWYQQILGQGPKLLIQFQNNGVVDDSQLPKDRFSAERLKGVDSTLKIQPAKLEDSAVYLCASSFSENRGYSYEQYFGPGTRLTVT.

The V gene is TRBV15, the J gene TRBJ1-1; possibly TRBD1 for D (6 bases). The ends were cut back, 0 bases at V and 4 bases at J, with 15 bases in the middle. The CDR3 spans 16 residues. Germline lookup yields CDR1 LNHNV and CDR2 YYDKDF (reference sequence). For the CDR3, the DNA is TGTGCCACCAGCAGAGATCGGGGGGCGGGGAGCACTGAAGCTTTCTTT. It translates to CATSRDRGAGSTEAFF.

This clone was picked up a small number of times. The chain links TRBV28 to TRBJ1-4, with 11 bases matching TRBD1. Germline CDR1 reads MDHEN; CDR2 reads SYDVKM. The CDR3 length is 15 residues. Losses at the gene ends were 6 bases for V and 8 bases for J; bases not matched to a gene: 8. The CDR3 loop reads CASSRGTGGGEKLFF. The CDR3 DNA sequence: TGTGCCAGCAGCCGTGGGACAGGGGGGGGAGAAAAACTGTTTTTT.

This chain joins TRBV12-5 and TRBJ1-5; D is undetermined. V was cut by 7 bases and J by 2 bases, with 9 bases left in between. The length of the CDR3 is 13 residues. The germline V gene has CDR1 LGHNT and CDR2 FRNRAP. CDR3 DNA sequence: TGTGCTAGTGCTAACAGTGGCAATCAGCCCCAGCATTTT. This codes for CASANSGNQPQHF.

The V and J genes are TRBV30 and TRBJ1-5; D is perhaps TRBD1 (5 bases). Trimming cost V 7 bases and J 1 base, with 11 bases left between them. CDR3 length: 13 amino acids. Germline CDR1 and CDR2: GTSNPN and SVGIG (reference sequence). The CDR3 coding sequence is TGTGCCTTCGGCGGGGACAGCAATCAGCCCCAGCATTTT. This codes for CAFGGDSNQPQHF.

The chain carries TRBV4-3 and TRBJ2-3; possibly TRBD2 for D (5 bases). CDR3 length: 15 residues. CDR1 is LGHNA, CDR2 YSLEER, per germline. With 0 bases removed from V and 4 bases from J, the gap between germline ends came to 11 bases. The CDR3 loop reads CASSQDPPGSDTQYF. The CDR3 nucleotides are TGCGCCAGCAGCCAAGATCCCCCGGGGTCAGATACGCAGTATTTT.

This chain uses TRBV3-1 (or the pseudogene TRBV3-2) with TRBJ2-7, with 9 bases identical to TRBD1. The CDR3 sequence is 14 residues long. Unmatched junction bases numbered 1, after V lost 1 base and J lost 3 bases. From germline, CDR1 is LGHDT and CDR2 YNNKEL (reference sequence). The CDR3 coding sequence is TGTGCCAGCAGCCAAGGGGACAGGGACTACGAGCAGTACTTC. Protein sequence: CASSQGDRDYEQYF.

Written as DNA, the CDR3 is TGTGCCAGCAGCCCAAGAATTATGACACCGGGGGGACCTGCAACTAATGAAAAACTGTTTTTT. It codes for CASSPRIMTPGGPATNEKLFF. J is TRBJ1-4 and V is TRBV7-3, with D possibly being TRBD1 (5 bases). V was trimmed by 5 bases and J by 0 bases, leaving 28 bases between them. The V gene's germline CDR1 is SGHTA and CDR2 FQGTGA. This CDR3 has 21 amino acids.

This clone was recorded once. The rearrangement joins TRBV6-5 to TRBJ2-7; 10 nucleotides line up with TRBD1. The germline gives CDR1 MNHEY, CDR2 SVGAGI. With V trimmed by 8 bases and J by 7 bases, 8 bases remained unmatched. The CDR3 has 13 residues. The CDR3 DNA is TGTGCCAGCCGGGACAGGGGTTTGGAAGAGCAGTACTTC. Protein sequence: CASRDRGLEEQYF.

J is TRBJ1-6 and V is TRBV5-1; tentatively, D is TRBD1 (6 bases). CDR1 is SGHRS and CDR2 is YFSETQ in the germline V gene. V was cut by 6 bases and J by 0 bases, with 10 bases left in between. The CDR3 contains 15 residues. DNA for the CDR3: TGCGCCAGCAATACGGACAGCTCCTATAATTCACCCCTCCACTTT. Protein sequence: CASNTDSSYNSPLHF.

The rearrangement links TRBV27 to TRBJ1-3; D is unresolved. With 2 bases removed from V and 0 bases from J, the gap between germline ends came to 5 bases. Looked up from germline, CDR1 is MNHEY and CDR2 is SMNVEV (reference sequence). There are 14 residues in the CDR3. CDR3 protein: CASSLTSSGNTIYF. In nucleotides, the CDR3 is TGTGCCAGCAGTTTAACGTCCTCTGGAAACACCATATATTTT.

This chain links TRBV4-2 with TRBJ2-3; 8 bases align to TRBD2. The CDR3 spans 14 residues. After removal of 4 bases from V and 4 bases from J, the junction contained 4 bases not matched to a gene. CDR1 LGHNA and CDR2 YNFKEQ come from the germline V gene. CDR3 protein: CASSLGGAPDTQYF. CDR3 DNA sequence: TGTGCCAGCAGCCTCGGGGGGGCCCCAGATACGCAGTATTTT.

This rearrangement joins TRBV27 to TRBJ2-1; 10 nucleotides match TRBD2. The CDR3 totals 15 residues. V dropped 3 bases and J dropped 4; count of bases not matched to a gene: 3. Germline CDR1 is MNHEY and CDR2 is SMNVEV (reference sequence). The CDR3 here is CASSFASGGYNEQFF. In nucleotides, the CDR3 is TGTGCCAGCAGTTTCGCTAGCGGGGGATACAATGAGCAGTTCTTC.

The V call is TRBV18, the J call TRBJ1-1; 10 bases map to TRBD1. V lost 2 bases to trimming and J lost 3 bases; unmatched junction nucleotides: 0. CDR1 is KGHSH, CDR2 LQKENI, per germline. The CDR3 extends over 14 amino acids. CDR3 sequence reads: CASSPGTGDTEAFF. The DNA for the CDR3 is TGTGCCAGCTCACCAGGGACAGGGGACACTGAAGCTTTCTTT.